These 14 T cell receptor beta chains were all obtained from the same sample, sequenced in a study of OX40 agonist ivuxolimab in advanced cancers. Using immunoSEQ multiplex PCR, the repertoire was profiled, and TCRdb retains in-frame clones only, with some absent. This table holds 15,000 to 20,000 clones, around 71% found once. Sequences were derived from CD4+ or CD8+ T cells sorted from blood, sampled in a trial of the OX40 agonist ivuxolimab. These receptor sequences come from an adult with an advanced solid tumor such as melanoma, head and neck, liver or kidney cancer.

The V and J genes are TRBV7-9 and TRBJ2-1, with 9 bases identical to TRBD2. CDR3 length: 16 residues. CDR1 and CDR2 (germline): SEHNR, FQNEAQ (reference sequence). J lost 5 bases, V lost 5 bases, and 10 bases had no gene match. DNA for the CDR3: TGTGCCAGCAGCCCACCCGGTGTAGCGGGAGACAATGAGCAGTTCTTC. It encodes CASSPPGVAGDNEQFF.

The rearrangement links TRBV29-1 to TRBJ2-2, with 8 bases that match TRBD1. This CDR3 spans 16 amino acids. Looked up from germline, CDR1 is SQVTM and CDR2 is ANQGSEA. With V trimmed by 4 bases and J by 0 bases, 7 bases remained unmatched. The CDR3 protein is CSVGGPGQANTGELFF. The CDR3 bases are TGCAGCGTTGGGGGGCCGGGACAGGCGAACACCGGGGAGCTGTTTTTT.

The rearrangement links TRBV2 to TRBJ2-1; TRBD2 is a possible D gene (5 bases). This CDR3 region has 12 residues. Germline V gives CDR1 SNHLY, CDR2 FYNNEI. V dropped 6 bases and J dropped 7 bases, with 10 bases sitting between them. For the CDR3, the DNA is TGTGCCAGCAGAGGGAGTCATAATGAGCAGTTCTTC. Protein product: CASRGSHNEQFF.

V and J are TRBV28 and TRBJ2-7, with TRBD1 as a possible D gene (5 bases). CDR1 is MDHEN and CDR2 is SYDVKM in the germline V gene. Trimming shortened V by 3 bases and J by 2 bases, and 14 bases separated the two germline ends. The CDR3 loop spans 15 amino acids. This chain's CDR3 is CASSLANRLTYEQYF. DNA of the CDR3: TGTGCCAGCAGTTTGGCTAACAGGTTAACCTACGAGCAGTACTTC.

The chain has TRBV27 and TRBJ2-7; D is possibly TRBD2 (5 bases). The germline V gene has CDR1 MNHEY and CDR2 SMNVEV (reference sequence). Trimming left V 6 bases short and J 3 bases short, with 12 bases between. This CDR3 contains 13 residues. CDR3 bases: TGTGCCAGCAGCACCCTAGCCTTCTACGAGCAGTACTTC. Translating gives CASSTLAFYEQYF.

The V and J genes are TRBV30 and TRBJ1-1; no clear D gene. V was clipped by 0 bases and J by 1 base, with 6 bases between them. Germline-derived CDR1 and CDR2 are GTSNPN and SVGIG (reference sequence). This CDR3 comprises 13 residues. The CDR3 reads CAWSVDQNTEAFF. The DNA of the CDR3 is TGTGCCTGGAGTGTAGATCAGAACACTGAAGCTTTCTTT.

The V and J genes are TRBV19 and TRBJ2-4, with 10 nucleotides matching TRBD1. The germline CDR1 and CDR2 sequences are LNHDA and SQIVND (reference sequence). The CDR3 is 14 amino acids. V lost 3 bases and J lost 9; bases outside the gene matches: 5. The CDR3 here is CASSIDRGPPIQYF. Written as DNA, the CDR3 is TGTGCCAGTAGTATCGACAGGGGGCCACCCATTCAGTACTTC.

The J gene is TRBJ2-7, the V gene TRBV5-1, with TRBD2 matching 12 bases. The CDR3 is 15 residues long. Germline V gives CDR1 SGHRS, CDR2 YFSETQ. V shed 5 bases and J 3 bases; nucleotides not matched to a gene: 6. CDR3 sequence (DNA): TGCGCCAGCAGGGACGGACTAGCGGGGATCTACGAGCAGTACTTC. It translates to CASRDGLAGIYEQYF.

The chain has TRBV15 and TRBJ1-1, with TRBD1 as a possible D gene (6 bases). CDR3 length: 15 residues. Trimming cost V 0 bases and J 4 bases, with 12 bases left between them. Germline values: CDR1 LNHNV, CDR2 YYDKDF (reference sequence). CDR3 residues: CATSRDRGAATEAFF. Here the CDR3 DNA reads TGTGCCACCAGCAGAGATCGGGGGGCCGCCACTGAAGCTTTCTTT.

This chain uses TRBV6-5 with TRBJ1-1; D not certain. Between the trimmed V and J ends, which lost 0 bases and 6 bases, there was a span of 8 bases. This CDR3 contains 13 residues. Germline-derived CDR1 and CDR2 are MNHEY and SVGAGI. CDR3 region: CASSYSTPSEAFF. In nucleotides, the CDR3 is TGTGCCAGCAGTTACTCGACTCCTTCTGAAGCTTTCTTT.

In this sample, this clone turned up a few times. The rearrangement links TRBV19 to TRBJ2-1; possibly TRBD2 for D (6 bases). The CDR3 covers 15 residues. Trimming pared 3 bases from V and 8 bases from J, leaving 17 bases between. From germline, CDR1 is LNHDA and CDR2 SQIVND (reference sequence). The CDR3 DNA reads as TGTGCCAGTAGTATGGGGTGGGGCGGGAAGGATGAGCAGTTCTTC. It encodes CASSMGWGGKDEQFF.

The V call is TRBV6-5, the J call TRBJ2-1; weak D call: TRBD2 (6 bases). The CDR3 has 14 amino acids. The germline V and J ends were trimmed by 7 bases and 2 bases, with 12 bases remaining between them. Germline loops: CDR1 MNHEY, CDR2 SVGAGI. This chain's CDR3 is CASNGLAPYNEQFF. CDR3 nucleotide sequence: TGTGCCAGCAACGGGCTAGCGCCCTACAATGAGCAGTTCTTC.

This clone was seen once. The chain is built from TRBV7-2 and TRBJ2-5; no firm D call. Germline CDR1 and CDR2: SGHTA and FQGNSA. The V gene lost 5 bases and the J gene lost 3 bases, with 10 bases spanning the gap. CDR3 size: 13 residues. Here the CDR3 DNA reads TGTGCCAGCAGCCCCGAAGGCGAAGAGACCCAGTACTTC. Its protein is CASSPEGEETQYF.

V usage is TRBV7-9 and J usage is TRBJ2-5; TRBD2 aligns across 9 bases. This CDR3 region has 14 residues. The germline V gene encodes CDR1 SEHNR and CDR2 FQNEAQ (reference sequence). V shed 4 bases and J 1 base; nucleotides not matched to a gene: 1. The CDR3 protein is CASSSTSGQETQYF. CDR3 nucleotide sequence: TGTGCCAGCAGCTCGACTAGCGGCCAAGAGACCCAGTACTTC.